This T cell receptor (beta chain) was recorded in a study of blood T cells in healthy people across ages. The CDR3 length is 12 residues. V dropped 8 bases and J dropped 6 bases, with 11 bases sitting between them. The germline V gene encodes CDR1 SEHNR and CDR2 FQNEAQ (reference sequence). Using a J-beta primer mix together with a sample-barcoded 5' primer, a second PCR was run for about 6 to 12 cycles. MiXCR was run by TCRdb on the 5' RACE reads, yielding one entry per CDR3 protein. The data contain approximately 1.5 million distinct CDR3 sequences, approximately 39% of them singletons. The TCR sequence derives from a woman aged 18-30 years in good health. Material for sequencing was blood. The genes are TRBV7-9 and TRBJ2-1, with D maybe TRBD2 (6 bases). The CDR3 sequence is CASAPGGNEQFF. The CDR3, as DNA: TGTGCCAGCGCCCCCGGGGGCAATGAGCAGTTCTTC.